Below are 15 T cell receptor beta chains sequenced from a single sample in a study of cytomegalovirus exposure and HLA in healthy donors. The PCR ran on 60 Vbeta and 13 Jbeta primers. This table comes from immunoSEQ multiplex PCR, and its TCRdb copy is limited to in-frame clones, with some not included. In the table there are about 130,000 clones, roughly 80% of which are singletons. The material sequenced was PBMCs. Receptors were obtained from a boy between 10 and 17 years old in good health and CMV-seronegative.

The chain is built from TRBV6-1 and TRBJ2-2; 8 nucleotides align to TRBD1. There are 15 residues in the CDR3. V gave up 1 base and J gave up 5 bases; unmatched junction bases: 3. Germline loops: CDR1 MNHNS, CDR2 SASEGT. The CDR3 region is CASSEGTGWTGELFF. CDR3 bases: TGTGCCAGCAGTGAAGGGACAGGGTGGACCGGGGAGCTGTTTTTT.

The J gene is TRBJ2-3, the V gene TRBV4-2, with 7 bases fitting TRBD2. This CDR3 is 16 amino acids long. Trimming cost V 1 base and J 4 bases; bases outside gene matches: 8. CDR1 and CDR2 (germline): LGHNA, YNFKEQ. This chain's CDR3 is CASSQVGASGSDTQYF. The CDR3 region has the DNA TGTGCCAGCAGCCAAGTTGGGGCTAGCGGTTCAGATACGCAGTATTTT.

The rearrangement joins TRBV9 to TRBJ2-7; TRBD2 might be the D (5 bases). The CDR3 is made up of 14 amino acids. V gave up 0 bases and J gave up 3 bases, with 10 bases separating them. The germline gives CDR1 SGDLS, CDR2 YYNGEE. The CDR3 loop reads CASSVGLEGYEQYF. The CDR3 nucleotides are TGTGCCAGCAGCGTAGGCCTAGAGGGCTACGAGCAGTACTTC.

In DNA, the CDR3 is TGCAGCTTCGACAGAGAGACCCAGTACTTC. This gives the protein CSFDRETQYF. This rearrangement joins TRBV29-1 to TRBJ2-5, with D tentatively TRBD1 (5 bases). Germline V lookup: CDR1 SQVTM, CDR2 ANQGSEA. This CDR3 has 10 amino acids. V shed 8 bases and J shed 4 bases, with 8 bases lying between them.

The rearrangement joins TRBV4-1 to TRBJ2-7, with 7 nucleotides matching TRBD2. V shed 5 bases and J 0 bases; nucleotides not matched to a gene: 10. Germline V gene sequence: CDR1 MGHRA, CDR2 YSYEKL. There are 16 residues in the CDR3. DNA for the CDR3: TGCGCCAGCAGCTCACCCCAGACTAGCAGCTCCTACGAGCAGTACTTC. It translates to CASSSPQTSSSYEQYF.

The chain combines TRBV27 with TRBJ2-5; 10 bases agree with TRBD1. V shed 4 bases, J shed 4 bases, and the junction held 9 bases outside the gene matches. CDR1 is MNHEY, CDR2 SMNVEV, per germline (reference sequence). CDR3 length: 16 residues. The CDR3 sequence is CASSSPGQGISETQYF. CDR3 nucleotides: TGTGCCAGCAGTTCACCGGGACAGGGGATCTCAGAGACCCAGTACTTC.

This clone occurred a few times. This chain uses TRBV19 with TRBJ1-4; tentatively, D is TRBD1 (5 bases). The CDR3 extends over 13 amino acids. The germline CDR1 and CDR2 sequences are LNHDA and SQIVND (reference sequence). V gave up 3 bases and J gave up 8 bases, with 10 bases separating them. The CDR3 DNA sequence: TGTGCCAGTAGTATGACAGTTGGGGAAAAACTGTTTTTT. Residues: CASSMTVGEKLFF.

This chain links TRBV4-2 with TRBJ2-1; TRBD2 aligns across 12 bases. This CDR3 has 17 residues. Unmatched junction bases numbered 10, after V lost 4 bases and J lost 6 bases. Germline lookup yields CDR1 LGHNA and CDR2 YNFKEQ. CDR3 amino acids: CASSPWTSGTPPNEQFF. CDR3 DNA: TGTGCCAGCAGCCCTTGGACTAGCGGGACTCCCCCCAATGAGCAGTTCTTC.

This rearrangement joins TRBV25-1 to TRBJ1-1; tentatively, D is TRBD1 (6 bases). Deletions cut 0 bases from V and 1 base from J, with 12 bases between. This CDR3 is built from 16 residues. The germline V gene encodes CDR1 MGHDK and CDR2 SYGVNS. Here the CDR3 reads CASSEYFQGQNTEAFF. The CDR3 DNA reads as TGTGCCAGCAGTGAATATTTTCAGGGGCAGAACACTGAAGCTTTCTTT.

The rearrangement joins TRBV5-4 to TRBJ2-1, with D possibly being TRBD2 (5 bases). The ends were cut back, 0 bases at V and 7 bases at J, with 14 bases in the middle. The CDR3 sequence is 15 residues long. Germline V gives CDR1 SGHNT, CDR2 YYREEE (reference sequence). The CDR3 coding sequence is TGTGCCAGCAGCTTGGTCCCTAGTGGGGAGAATGAGCAGTTCTTC. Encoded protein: CASSLVPSGENEQFF.

The CDR3 DNA reads as TGTGCCAGCACGGAGCGACGAAACACCGGGGAGCTGTTTTTT. Protein: CASTERRNTGELFF. This sequence joins TRBV2 and TRBJ2-2; D not certain. CDR3 size: 14 residues. The V end was cut by 7 bases, the J end by 2 bases, with 11 bases between. In germline, CDR1 is SNHLY, CDR2 FYNNEI.

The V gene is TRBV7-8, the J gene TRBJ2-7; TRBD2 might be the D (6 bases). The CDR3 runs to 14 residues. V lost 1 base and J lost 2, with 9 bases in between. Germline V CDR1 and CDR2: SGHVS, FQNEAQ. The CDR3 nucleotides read TGTGCCAGCAGCTTAGTGGGGGGTCCCTACGAGCAGTACTTC. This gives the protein CASSLVGGPYEQYF.

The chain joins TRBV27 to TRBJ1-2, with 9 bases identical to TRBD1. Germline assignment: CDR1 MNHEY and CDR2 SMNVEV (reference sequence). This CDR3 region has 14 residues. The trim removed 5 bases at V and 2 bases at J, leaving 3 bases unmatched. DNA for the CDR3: TGTGCCAGCAGTGGGGACAGGGCAAACTATGGCTACACCTTC. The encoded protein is CASSGDRANYGYTF.

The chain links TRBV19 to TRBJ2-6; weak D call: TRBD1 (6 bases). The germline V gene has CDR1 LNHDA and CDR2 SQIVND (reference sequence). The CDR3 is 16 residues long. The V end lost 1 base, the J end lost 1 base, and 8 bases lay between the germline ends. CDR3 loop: CASSIGQGSGANVLTF. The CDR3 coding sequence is TGTGCCAGTAGTATAGGGCAGGGGTCTGGGGCCAACGTCCTGACTTTC.

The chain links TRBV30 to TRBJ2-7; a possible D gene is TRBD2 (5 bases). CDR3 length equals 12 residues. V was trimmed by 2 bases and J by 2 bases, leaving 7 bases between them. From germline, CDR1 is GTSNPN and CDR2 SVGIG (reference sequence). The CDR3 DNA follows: TGTGCCTGGAGTCCGGGAACCTACGAGCAGTACTTC. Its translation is CAWSPGTYEQYF.